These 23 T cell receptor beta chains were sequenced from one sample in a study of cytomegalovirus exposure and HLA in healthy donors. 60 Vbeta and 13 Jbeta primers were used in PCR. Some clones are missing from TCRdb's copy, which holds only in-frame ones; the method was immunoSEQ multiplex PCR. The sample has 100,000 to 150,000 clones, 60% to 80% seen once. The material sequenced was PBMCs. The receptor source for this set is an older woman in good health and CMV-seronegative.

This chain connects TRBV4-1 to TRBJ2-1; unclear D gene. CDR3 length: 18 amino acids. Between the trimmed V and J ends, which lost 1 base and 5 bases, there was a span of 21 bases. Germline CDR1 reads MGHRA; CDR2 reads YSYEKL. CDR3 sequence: CASSQAFRLSSGHNEQFF. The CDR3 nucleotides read TGCGCCAGCAGCCAAGCTTTTCGGCTTTCATCGGGTCACAATGAGCAGTTCTTC.

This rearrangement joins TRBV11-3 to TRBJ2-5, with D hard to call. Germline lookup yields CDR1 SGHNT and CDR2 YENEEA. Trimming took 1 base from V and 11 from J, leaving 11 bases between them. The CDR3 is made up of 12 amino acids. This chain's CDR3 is CASSLGGGEQYF. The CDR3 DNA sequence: TGTGCCAGCAGCTTAGGAGGCGGAGAGCAGTACTTC. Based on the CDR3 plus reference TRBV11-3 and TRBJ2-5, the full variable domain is EAGVVQSPRYKIIEKKQPVAFWCNPISGHNTLYWYLQNLGQGPELLIRYENEEAVDDSQLPKDRFSAERLKGVDSTLKIQPAELGDSAVYLCASSLGGGEQYFGPGTRLLVL.

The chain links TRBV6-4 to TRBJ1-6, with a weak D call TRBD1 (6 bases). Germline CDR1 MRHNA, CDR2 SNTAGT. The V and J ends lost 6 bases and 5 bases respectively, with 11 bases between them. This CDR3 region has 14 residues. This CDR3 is CASSLEGDNSPLHF. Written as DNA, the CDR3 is TGTGCCAGCAGCCTCGAGGGGGATAATTCACCCCTCCACTTT.

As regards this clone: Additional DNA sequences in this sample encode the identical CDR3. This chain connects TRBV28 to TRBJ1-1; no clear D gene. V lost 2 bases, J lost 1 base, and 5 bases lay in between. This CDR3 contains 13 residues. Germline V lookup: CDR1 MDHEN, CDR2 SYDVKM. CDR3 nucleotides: TGTGCCAGCAGTTTAGGAGGGAACACTGAAGCTTTCTTT. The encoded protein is CASSLGGNTEAFF.

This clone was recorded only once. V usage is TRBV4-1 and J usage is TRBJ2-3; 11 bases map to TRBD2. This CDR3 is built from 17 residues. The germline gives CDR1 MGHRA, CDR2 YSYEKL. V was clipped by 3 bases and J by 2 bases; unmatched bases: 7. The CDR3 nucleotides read TGCGCCAGCAGCCAGGGCACTAGCGGGGGTGACACAGATACGCAGTATTTT. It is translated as CASSQGTSGGDTDTQYF.

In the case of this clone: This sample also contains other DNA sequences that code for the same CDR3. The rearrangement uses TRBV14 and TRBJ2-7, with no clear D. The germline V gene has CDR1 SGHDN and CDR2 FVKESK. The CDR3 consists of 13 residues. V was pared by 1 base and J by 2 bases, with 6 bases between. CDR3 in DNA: TGTGCCAGCAGCCAAGTACGGGCCTACGAGCAGTACTTC. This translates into CASSQVRAYEQYF.

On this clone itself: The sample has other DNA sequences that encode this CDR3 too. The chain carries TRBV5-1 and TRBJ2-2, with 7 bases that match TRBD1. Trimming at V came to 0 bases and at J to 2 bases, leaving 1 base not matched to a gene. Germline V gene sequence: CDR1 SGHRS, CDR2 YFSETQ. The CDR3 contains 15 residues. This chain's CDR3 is CASSLGTGNTGELFF. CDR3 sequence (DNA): TGCGCCAGCAGCTTGGGGACAGGAAACACCGGGGAGCTGTTTTTT.

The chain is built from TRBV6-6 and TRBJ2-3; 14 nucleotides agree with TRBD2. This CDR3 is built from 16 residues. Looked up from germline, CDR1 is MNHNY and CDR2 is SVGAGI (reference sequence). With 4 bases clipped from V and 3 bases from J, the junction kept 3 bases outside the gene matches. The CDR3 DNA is TGTGCCAGCAGTTCGGGACTAGCGGGAGTGACAGATACGCAGTATTTT. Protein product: CASSSGLAGVTDTQYF.

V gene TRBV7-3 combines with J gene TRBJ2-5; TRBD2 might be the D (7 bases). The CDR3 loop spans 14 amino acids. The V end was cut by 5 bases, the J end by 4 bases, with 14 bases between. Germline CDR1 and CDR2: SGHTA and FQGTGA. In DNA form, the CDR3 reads TGTGCCAGCAGCCCCGGGGGGCGGCGAGAGACCCAGTACTTC. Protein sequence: CASSPGGRRETQYF.

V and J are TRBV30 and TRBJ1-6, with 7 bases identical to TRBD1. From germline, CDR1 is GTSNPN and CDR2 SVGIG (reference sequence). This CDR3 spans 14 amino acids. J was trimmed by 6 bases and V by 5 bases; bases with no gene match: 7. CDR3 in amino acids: CAWQRRQGNSPLHF. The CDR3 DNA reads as TGTGCCTGGCAAAGGCGACAGGGTAATTCACCCCTCCACTTT.

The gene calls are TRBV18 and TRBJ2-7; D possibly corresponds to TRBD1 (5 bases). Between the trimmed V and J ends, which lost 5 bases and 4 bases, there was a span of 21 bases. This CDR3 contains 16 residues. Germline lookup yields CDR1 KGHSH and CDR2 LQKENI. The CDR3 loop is CASSKTALRSVYEQYF. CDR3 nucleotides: TGTGCCAGCTCAAAGACAGCACTGCGGTCAGTATACGAGCAGTACTTC.

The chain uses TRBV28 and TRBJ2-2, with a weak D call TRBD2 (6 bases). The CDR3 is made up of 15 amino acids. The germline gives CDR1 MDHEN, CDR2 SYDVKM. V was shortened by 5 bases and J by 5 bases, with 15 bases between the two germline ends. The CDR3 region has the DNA TGTGCCAGCAGTGAGATCGGGGGTCGGACCGGGGAGCTGTTTTTT. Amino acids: CASSEIGGRTGELFF. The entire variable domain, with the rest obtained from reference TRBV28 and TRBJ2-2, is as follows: DVKVTQSSRYLVKRTGEKVFLECVQDMDHENMFWYRQDPGLGLRLIYFSYDVKMKEKGDIPEGYSVSREKKERFSLILESASTNQTSMYLCASSEIGGRTGELFFGEGSRLTVL.

The CDR3 region has the DNA TGTGCCAGCAGTGCCCGGACAGGGGGTCCAGATACGCAGTATTTT. This sequence encodes CASSARTGGPDTQYF. The chain uses TRBV25-1 and TRBJ2-3; TRBD1 agrees at 10 bases. J lost 4 bases, V lost 4 bases, and 5 bases had no gene match. This CDR3 spans 15 amino acids. Germline CDR1 is MGHDK and CDR2 is SYGVNS.

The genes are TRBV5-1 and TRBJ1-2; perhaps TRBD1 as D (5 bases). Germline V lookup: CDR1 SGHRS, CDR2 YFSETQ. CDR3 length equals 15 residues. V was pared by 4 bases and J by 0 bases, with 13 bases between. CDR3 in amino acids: CASSPGGATNYGYTF. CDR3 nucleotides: TGCGCCAGCAGCCCGGGCGGGGCCACTAACTATGGCTACACCTTC.

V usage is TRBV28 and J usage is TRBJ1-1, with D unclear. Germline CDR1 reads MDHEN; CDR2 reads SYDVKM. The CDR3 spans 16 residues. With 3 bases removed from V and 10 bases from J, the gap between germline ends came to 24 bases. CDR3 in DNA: TGTGCCAGCAGTTTGGCTTCATTCGCTTCAACCGAGGGAGCTTTCTTT. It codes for CASSLASFASTEGAFF. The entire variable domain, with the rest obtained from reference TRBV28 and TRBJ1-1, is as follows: DVKVTQSSRYLVKRTGEKVFLECVQDMDHENMFWYRQDPGLGLRLIYFSYDVKMKEKGDIPEGYSVSREKKERFSLILESASTNQTSMYLCASSLASFASTEGAFFGQGTRLTVV.

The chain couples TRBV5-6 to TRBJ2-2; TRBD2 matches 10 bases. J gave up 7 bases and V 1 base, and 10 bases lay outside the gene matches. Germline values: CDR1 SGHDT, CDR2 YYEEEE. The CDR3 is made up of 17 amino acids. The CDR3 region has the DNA TGTGCCAGCAGCTTGTACGCAACCGGGACTAGCGACGGGGAGCTGTTTTTT. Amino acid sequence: CASSLYATGTSDGELFF.

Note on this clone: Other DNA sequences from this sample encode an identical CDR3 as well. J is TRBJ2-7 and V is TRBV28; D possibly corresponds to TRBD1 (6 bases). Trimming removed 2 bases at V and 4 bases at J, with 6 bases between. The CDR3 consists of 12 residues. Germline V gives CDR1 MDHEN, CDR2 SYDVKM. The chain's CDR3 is CASSLGQYEQYF. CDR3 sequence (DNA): TGTGCCAGCAGTTTAGGACAGTACGAGCAGTACTTC.

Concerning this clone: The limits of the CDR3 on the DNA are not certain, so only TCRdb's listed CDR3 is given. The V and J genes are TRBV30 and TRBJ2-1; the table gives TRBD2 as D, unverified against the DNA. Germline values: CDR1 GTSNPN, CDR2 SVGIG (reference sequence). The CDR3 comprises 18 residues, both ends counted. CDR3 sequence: CASVPGWGGPSAGNGQFF.

In DNA form, the CDR3 reads TGTGCTAGCGGCTTAGGCGAAACCGGGGAGCTGTTTTTT. The encoded protein is CASGLGETGELFF. The J gene is TRBJ2-2, the V gene TRBV7-7; D is possibly TRBD2 (6 bases). This CDR3 is 13 amino acids long. Germline values: CDR1 SSHAT, CDR2 FNYEAQ (reference sequence).

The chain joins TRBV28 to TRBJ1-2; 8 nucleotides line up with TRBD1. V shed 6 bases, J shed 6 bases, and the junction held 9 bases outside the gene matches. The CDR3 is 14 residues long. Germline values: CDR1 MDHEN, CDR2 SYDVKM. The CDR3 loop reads CASRGGTGVHGYTF. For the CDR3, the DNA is TGTGCCAGCAGGGGGGGGACAGGCGTCCATGGCTACACCTTC.

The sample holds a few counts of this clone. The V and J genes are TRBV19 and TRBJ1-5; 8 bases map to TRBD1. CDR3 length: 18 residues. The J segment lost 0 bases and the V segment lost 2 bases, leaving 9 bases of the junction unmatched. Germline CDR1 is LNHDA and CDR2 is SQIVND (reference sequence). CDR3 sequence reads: CASSIRDRIGNSNQPQHF. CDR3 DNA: TGTGCCAGTAGTATAAGGGACAGGATAGGGAATAGCAATCAGCCCCAGCATTTT.

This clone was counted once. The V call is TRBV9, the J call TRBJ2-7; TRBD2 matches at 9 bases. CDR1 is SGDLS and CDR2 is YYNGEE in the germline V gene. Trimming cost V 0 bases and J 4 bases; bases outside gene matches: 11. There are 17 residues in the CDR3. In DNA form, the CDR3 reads TGTGCCAGCAGCGTAGCGGCTAGCGGGAATGCACTTTACGAGCAGTACTTC. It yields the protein CASSVAASGNALYEQYF.

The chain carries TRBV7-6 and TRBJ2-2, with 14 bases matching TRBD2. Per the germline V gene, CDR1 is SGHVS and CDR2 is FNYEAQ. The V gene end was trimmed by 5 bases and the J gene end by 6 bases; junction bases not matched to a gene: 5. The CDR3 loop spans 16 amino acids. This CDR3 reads CASSHRLAGGPGELFF. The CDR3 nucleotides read TGTGCCAGCAGCCACCGACTAGCGGGGGGGCCCGGGGAGCTGTTTTTT. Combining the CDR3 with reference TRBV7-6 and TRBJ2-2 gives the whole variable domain GAGVSQSPRYKVTKRGQDVALRCDPISGHVSLYWYRQALGQGPEFLTYFNYEAQQDKSGLPNDRFSAERPEGSISTLTIQRTEQRDSAMYRCASSHRLAGGPGELFFGEGSRLTVL.